A single sample is the source of the 24 T cell receptor beta chains below, sequenced in a study of blood T cell repertoires in COVID-19. TCRdb keeps only in-frame clones here, not all; method: immunoSEQ multiplex PCR. The repertoire includes under 150,000 clones, 70% to 90% of them detected once, and 2.5% to 3% sits in the top ten. The sample taken for sequencing was peripheral blood. The receptors shown here come from a woman aged 40-49 years with active or convalescent COVID-19.

CDR3 bases: TGCGCCAGCAGCTTGCCGGTCGGGGGAGGGGACACTGAAGCTTTCTTT. Protein product: CASSLPVGGGDTEAFF. The rearrangement joins TRBV5-1 to TRBJ1-1; D is perhaps TRBD1 (5 bases). V lost 1 base to trimming and J lost 3 bases, with 16 bases between them. Germline V lookup: CDR1 SGHRS, CDR2 YFSETQ. CDR3 length equals 16 residues.

This clone has only a few counts. The rearrangement links TRBV19 to TRBJ2-2; a weak D match, TRBD1 (6 bases). The CDR3 spans 13 residues. The germline V and J ends were trimmed by 6 bases and 6 bases, with 11 bases remaining between them. Germline loops: CDR1 LNHDA, CDR2 SQIVND (reference sequence). In DNA, the CDR3 is TGTGCCAGTAGCACAGGGTTCGCCGGGGAGCTGTTTTTT. This codes for CASSTGFAGELFF.

This clone showed up just once. The chain combines TRBV7-2 with TRBJ1-6; perhaps TRBD1 as D (6 bases). V lost 1 base, J lost 1 base, and 8 bases lay in between. CDR3 length equals 16 residues. Germline CDR1 reads SGHTA; CDR2 reads FQGNSA. The CDR3 bases are TGTGCCAGCAGCTTAGTGGACAGTTCCTATAATTCACCCCTCCACTTT. Encoded protein: CASSLVDSSYNSPLHF.

This sequence joins TRBV7-8 and TRBJ1-5, with unresolved D. The CDR3 totals 15 residues. V shed 0 bases and J shed 2 bases, with 8 bases lying between them. Germline V gives CDR1 SGHVS, CDR2 FQNEAQ. The CDR3 is CASSLAVRGNQPQHF. In DNA, the CDR3 is TGTGCCAGCAGCTTAGCGGTTCGAGGCAATCAGCCCCAGCATTTT.

The rearrangement uses TRBV18 and TRBJ1-3; no reliable D call. Germline CDR1 reads KGHSH; CDR2 reads LQKENI. The length of the CDR3 is 13 residues. Trimming took off 3 bases at V and 4 bases at J, with 7 bases between the two ends. This CDR3 is CASSPAAGNTIYF. The CDR3 DNA follows: TGTGCCAGCTCACCGGCGGCGGGAAACACCATATATTTT. The full variable domain, in which reference TRBV18 and TRBJ1-3 provide the parts outside the CDR3, is NAGVMQNPRHLVRRRGQEARLRCSPMKGHSHVYWYRQLPEEGLKFMVYLQKENIIDESGMPKERFSAEFPKEGPSILRIQQVVRGDSAAYFCASSPAAGNTIYFGEGSWLTVV.

In this sample, this clone turned up a few times. The V gene is TRBV5-4, the J gene TRBJ2-7; D is unclear. Trimming took off 0 bases at V and 5 bases at J, with 12 bases between the two ends. CDR3 length equals 14 residues. Germline CDR1 SGHNT, CDR2 YYREEE (reference sequence). The CDR3 reads CASSLELRANEQYF. DNA of the CDR3: TGTGCCAGCAGCTTGGAGCTAAGAGCCAACGAGCAGTACTTC.

The rearrangement joins TRBV28 to TRBJ2-7, with D tentatively TRBD2 (6 bases). Germline lookup yields CDR1 MDHEN and CDR2 SYDVKM. The CDR3 totals 12 residues. The germline V and J ends were trimmed by 8 bases and 4 bases, with 12 bases remaining between them. CDR3 region: CASGLGGYEQYF. The CDR3 DNA reads as TGTGCCAGCGGTCTCGGGGGTTACGAGCAGTACTTC.

This chain uses TRBV11-2 with TRBJ2-2; 7 positions agree with TRBD2. CDR1 and CDR2 (germline): SGHAT, FQNNGV. The CDR3 runs to 15 residues. Trimming at V came to 5 bases and at J to 6 bases, leaving 9 bases not matched to a gene. DNA for the CDR3: TGTGCCAGCAGCCCCCGGACTAGTATGGCCGGGGAGCTGTTTTTT. This encodes CASSPRTSMAGELFF.

This sequence joins TRBV7-2 and TRBJ1-3; maybe TRBD1 (5 bases). Trimming shortened V by 0 bases and J by 0 bases, and 15 bases separated the two germline ends. CDR1 is SGHTA and CDR2 is FQGNSA in the germline V gene. The CDR3 is 18 residues long. CDR3 nucleotide sequence: TGTGCCAGCAGCTTAGCGATCGGCAGGGCTTTCTCTGGAAACACCATATATTTT. Translated: CASSLAIGRAFSGNTIYF.

This clone was counted a few times. The rearrangement links TRBV3-1 (or the pseudogene TRBV3-2) to TRBJ2-2, with unresolved D. The CDR3 totals 13 residues. Between the trimmed V and J ends, which lost 7 bases and 3 bases, there was a span of 9 bases. Germline V gene sequence: CDR1 LGHDT, CDR2 YNNKEL (reference sequence). The CDR3 loop reads CASMPVDTGELFF. The CDR3 region has the DNA TGTGCCAGCATGCCAGTGGACACCGGGGAGCTGTTTTTT.

CDR3 protein: CASSPFAGGQQPQHF. The CDR3 bases are TGTGCCAGCTCACCCTTCGCAGGGGGTCAGCAGCCCCAGCATTTT. This sequence joins TRBV18 and TRBJ1-5, with 7 bases fitting TRBD1. This CDR3 is 15 amino acids long. Germline assignment: CDR1 KGHSH and CDR2 LQKENI. Losses at the gene ends were 3 bases for V and 7 bases for J; bases not matched to a gene: 9.

The chain recombines TRBV19 with TRBJ2-5, with 12 bases fitting TRBD2. The J segment lost 5 bases and the V segment lost 7 bases, leaving 14 bases of the junction unmatched. This CDR3 is built from 17 residues. Looked up from germline, CDR1 is LNHDA and CDR2 is SQIVND (reference sequence). CDR3 nucleotide sequence: TGTGCCAGTATAATATGGGCTAGCGGGAGGGCCTATGAGACCCAGTACTTC. Translated: CASIIWASGRAYETQYF.

The V gene is TRBV20-1, the J gene TRBJ1-1; D gene uncertain. Germline V gives CDR1 DFQATT, CDR2 SNEGSKA (reference sequence). CDR3 length: 11 amino acids. With 4 bases removed from V and 5 bases from J, the gap between germline ends came to 8 bases. This CDR3 is CSATPRTEAFF. CDR3 DNA: TGCAGTGCTACCCCCCGGACTGAAGCTTTCTTT.

The V and J genes are TRBV18 and TRBJ2-3, with a possible D match to TRBD2 (6 bases). There are 17 residues in the CDR3. V was shortened by 0 bases and J by 4 bases, with 17 bases between the two germline ends. Germline CDR1 is KGHSH and CDR2 is LQKENI. The CDR3 is CASSPPVANREPDTQYF. The CDR3 coding sequence is TGTGCCAGCTCACCACCGGTCGCCAACCGGGAGCCAGATACGCAGTATTTT. Using reference TRBV18 and TRBJ2-3 for the parts outside the CDR3, the full variable domain is NAGVMQNPRHLVRRRGQEARLRCSPMKGHSHVYWYRQLPEEGLKFMVYLQKENIIDESGMPKERFSAEFPKEGPSILRIQQVVRGDSAAYFCASSPPVANREPDTQYFGPGTRLTVL.

This sequence joins TRBV7-2 and TRBJ2-5; perhaps TRBD1 as D (6 bases). The CDR3 is 15 amino acids. V dropped 4 bases and J dropped 4 bases, with 16 bases sitting between them. Germline V CDR1 and CDR2: SGHTA, FQGNSA. CDR3 protein: CASSYQTGLRETQYF. The CDR3 DNA sequence: TGTGCCAGCAGCTACCAGACAGGTTTGAGAGAGACCCAGTACTTC.

This chain joins TRBV19 and TRBJ2-3; 9 bases agree with TRBD2. The J segment lost 6 bases and the V segment lost 5 bases, leaving 21 bases of the junction unmatched. Germline-derived CDR1 and CDR2 are LNHDA and SQIVND (reference sequence). This CDR3 contains 19 residues. The CDR3 spells CASSPLAGSPGGLSDTQYF. The CDR3 DNA reads as TGTGCCAGTAGTCCCCTAGCGGGGTCGCCAGGAGGGTTGTCGGATACGCAGTATTTT.

Here the CDR3 DNA reads TGTGCCAGCAGCCTCGGCGGACTACAGAATGAGCAGTTCTTC. This encodes CASSLGGLQNEQFF. The chain uses TRBV2 and TRBJ2-1; D possibly corresponds to TRBD2 (6 bases). The CDR3 spans 14 residues. The germline V gene has CDR1 SNHLY and CDR2 FYNNEI. The V gene lost 6 bases and the J gene lost 7 bases, with 16 bases spanning the gap.

This clone was recorded a few times. V is TRBV10-1 and J is TRBJ1-1; D uncertain. Germline values: CDR1 WNHNN, CDR2 SYGVQD (reference sequence). V shed 5 bases and J shed 4 bases, with 8 bases lying between them. The CDR3 totals 12 residues. The CDR3: CASSHDTTEAFF. The DNA for the CDR3 is TGCGCCAGCAGTCACGACACCACTGAAGCTTTCTTT.

This chain connects TRBV5-6 to TRBJ1-2; no clear D gene. The CDR3 length is 13 residues. V dropped 0 bases and J dropped 6 bases, with 9 bases sitting between them. Germline V gene data show CDR1 as SGHDT and CDR2 as YYEEEE. CDR3 sequence: CASSLAGGNGYTF. CDR3 nucleotides: TGTGCCAGCAGCTTGGCCGGAGGGAATGGCTACACCTTC.

The genes are TRBV4-2 and TRBJ2-7; TRBD1 aligns across 10 bases. Germline lookup yields CDR1 LGHNA and CDR2 YNFKEQ. This CDR3 region has 15 residues. V lost 3 bases and J lost 4; bases outside the gene matches: 6. CDR3 region: CASSQSPGQGYEQYF. Here the CDR3 DNA reads TGTGCCAGCAGCCAGTCGCCGGGACAGGGGTACGAGCAGTACTTC.

V usage is TRBV28 and J usage is TRBJ1-1; no firm D call. CDR1 and CDR2 (germline): MDHEN, SYDVKM. V gave up 6 bases and J gave up 4 bases, with 9 bases separating them. The CDR3 sequence is 12 residues long. In nucleotides, the CDR3 is TGTGCCAGCAGCCCCCCGGGCACTGAAGCTTTCTTT. The encoded protein is CASSPPGTEAFF.

The gene calls are TRBV6-5 and TRBJ2-7; 12 bases are shared with TRBD1. In germline, CDR1 is MNHEY, CDR2 SVGAGI. J gave up 12 bases and V 4 bases, and 13 bases lay outside the gene matches. There are 15 residues in the CDR3. The CDR3 DNA reads as TGTGCCAGCAGTTCCAATCAGGGGACAGGGGGCTTATGGTACTTC. Its translation: CASSSNQGTGGLWYF.

A few counts support this clone. The chain is built from TRBV6-4 and TRBJ1-1, with D tentatively TRBD1 (6 bases). CDR3 length: 13 amino acids. V was clipped by 4 bases and J by 6 bases, with 12 bases between them. Germline V gives CDR1 MRHNA, CDR2 SNTAGT. The CDR3 DNA reads as TGTGCCAGCAGTGTAACAGGGAATGCTGAAGCTTTCTTT. Protein: CASSVTGNAEAFF.

The V call is TRBV28, the J call TRBJ1-5; a weak D match, TRBD1 (5 bases). This CDR3 is 14 amino acids long. The germline V gene has CDR1 MDHEN and CDR2 SYDVKM. V lost 3 bases, J lost 4 bases, and 10 bases lay in between. CDR3 sequence: CASSFSTGNQPQHF. CDR3 nucleotide sequence: TGTGCCAGCAGTTTCTCCACAGGTAATCAGCCCCAGCATTTT.